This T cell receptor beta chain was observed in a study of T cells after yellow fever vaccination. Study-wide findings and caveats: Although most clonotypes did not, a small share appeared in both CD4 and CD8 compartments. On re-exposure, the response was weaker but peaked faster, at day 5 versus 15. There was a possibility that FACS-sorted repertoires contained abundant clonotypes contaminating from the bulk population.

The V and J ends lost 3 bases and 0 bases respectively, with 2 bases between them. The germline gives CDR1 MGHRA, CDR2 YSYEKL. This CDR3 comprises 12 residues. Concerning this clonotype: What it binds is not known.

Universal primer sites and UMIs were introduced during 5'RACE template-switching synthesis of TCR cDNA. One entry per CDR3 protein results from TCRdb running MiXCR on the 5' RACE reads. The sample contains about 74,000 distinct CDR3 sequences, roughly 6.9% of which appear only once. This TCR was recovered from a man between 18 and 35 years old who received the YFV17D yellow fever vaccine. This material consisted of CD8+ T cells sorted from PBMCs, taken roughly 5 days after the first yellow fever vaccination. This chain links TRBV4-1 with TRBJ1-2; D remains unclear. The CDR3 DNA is TGCGCCAGCAGCCACCCTAACTATGGCTACACCTTC. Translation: CASSHPNYGYTF.